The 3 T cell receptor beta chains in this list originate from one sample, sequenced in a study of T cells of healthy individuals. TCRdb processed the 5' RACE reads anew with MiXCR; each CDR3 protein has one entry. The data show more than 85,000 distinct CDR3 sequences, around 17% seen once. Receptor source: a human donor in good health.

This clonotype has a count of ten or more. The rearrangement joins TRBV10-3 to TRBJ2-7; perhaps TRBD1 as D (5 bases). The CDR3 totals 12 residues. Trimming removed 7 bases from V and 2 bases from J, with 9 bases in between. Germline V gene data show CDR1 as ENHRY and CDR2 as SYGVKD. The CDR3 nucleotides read TGTGCCATCACGACGGACACCTACGAGCAGTACTTC. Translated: CAITTDTYEQYF.

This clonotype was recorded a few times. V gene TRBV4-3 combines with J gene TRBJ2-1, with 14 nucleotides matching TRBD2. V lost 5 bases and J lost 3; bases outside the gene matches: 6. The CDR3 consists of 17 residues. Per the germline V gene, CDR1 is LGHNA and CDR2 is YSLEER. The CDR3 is CASSTRLAGGNYNEQFF. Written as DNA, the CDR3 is TGCGCCAGCAGCACCCGACTAGCGGGGGGGAACTACAATGAGCAGTTCTTC.

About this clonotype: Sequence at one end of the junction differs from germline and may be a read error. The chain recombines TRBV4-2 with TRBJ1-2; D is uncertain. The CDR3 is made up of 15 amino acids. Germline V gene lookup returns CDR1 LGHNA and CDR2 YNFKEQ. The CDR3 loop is CASGQEAPKNYGYTF. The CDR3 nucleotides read TGTGCCAGCGGCCAAGAAGCACCCAAGAACTATGGCTACACCTTC.